The 22 T cell receptor beta chains listed next were all sequenced from one sample in a study of T cells in Graves' hyperthyroidism and ophthalmopathy (dated by TCRdb to between 2019 and 2020). The library was obtained by multiplex PCR. The reads were generated on an Illumina HiSeq 2000. TCR beta CDR3 regions were amplified from RNA transcripts. For the first round of RT-PCR on the TCR CDR3, the HTBI primer set was used together with the Qiagen OneStep RT-PCR kit. The public sequencing data were trimmed at Q25 with fastp and processed into clonotypes with MiXCR by TCRdb, which kept only in-frame beta chains. Rows are combined by CDR3 protein, so each entry shows the most common genes and DNA. This sample has around 600,000 distinct CDR3 sequences in its table, and 45% of those were observed once. Clones ranked in the top ten supply less than 9% of the sample. Sequencing used peripheral blood or thyroid tissue (not recorded which). These receptors all come from an adult man with Graves' disease, either hyperthyroidism or ophthalmopathy (not recorded which).

This clonotype was counted between two and nine times. The gene calls are TRBV5-1 and TRBJ2-7; D gene uncertain. V dropped 0 bases and J dropped 5 bases, with 12 bases sitting between them. Per the germline V gene, CDR1 is SGHRS and CDR2 is YFSETQ. The CDR3 spans 14 residues. The CDR3 reads CASSLAPASDEQYF. CDR3 DNA: TGCGCCAGCAGCTTGGCTCCAGCAAGCGACGAGCAGTACTTC.

This clonotype has ten or more counts. The chain is built from TRBV29-1 and TRBJ1-2, with D maybe TRBD1 (5 bases). From germline, CDR1 is SQVTM and CDR2 ANQGSEA. This CDR3 has 13 residues. Trimming took off 5 bases at V and 4 bases at J, with 14 bases between the two ends. The CDR3 nucleotides read TGCAGCGTTTATACAGGACCCACCTATGGCTACACCTTC. Protein product: CSVYTGPTYGYTF.

This clonotype was detected ten times or more. The chain employs TRBV7-9 and TRBJ1-2, with 7 bases matching TRBD1. Germline assignment: CDR1 SEHNR and CDR2 FQNEAQ (reference sequence). The CDR3 is 13 residues long. V was clipped by 5 bases and J by 4 bases; unmatched bases: 4. CDR3 in amino acids: CASSRDSSYGYTF. The CDR3 DNA reads TGTGCCAGCAGCAGGGACAGCAGCTATGGCTACACCTTC.

In this sample, this clonotype turned up many times. The V gene is TRBV20-1, the J gene TRBJ1-1, with D perhaps matching TRBD1 (5 bases). The CDR3 consists of 11 residues. The V end was cut by 1 base, the J end by 8 bases, with 8 bases between. Germline V gene sequence: CDR1 DFQATT, CDR2 SNEGSKA (reference sequence). The CDR3 coding sequence is TGCAGTGCTAGAGGGGGGAGGGAAGCTTTCTTT. This sequence encodes CSARGGREAFF.

The chain links TRBV5-4 to TRBJ2-5; TRBD1 matches at 9 bases. CDR1 and CDR2 from the germline V gene are SGHNT and YYREEE (reference sequence). After removal of 0 bases from V and 3 bases from J, the junction contained 3 bases not matched to a gene. This CDR3 spans 15 amino acids. DNA of the CDR3: TGTGCCAGCAGCTTGGGCGACAGGGGGAAAGAGACCCAGTACTTC. Translating it yields CASSLGDRGKETQYF.

A word on this clonotype: Relative to the germline gene, one junction end is altered; a read error may explain this. The rearrangement joins TRBV10-3 to TRBJ2-7, with D perhaps matching TRBD2 (6 bases). The CDR3 spans 14 residues. The germline gives CDR1 ENHRY, CDR2 SYGVKD. CDR3 DNA sequence: TGTGCCAGCAGTTACCGCCTAGCGATCGGCGAGCAGTACTTC. The encoded protein is CASSYRLAIGEQYF.

The sample holds one count of this clonotype. This may be a read error: a much more frequent sequence differs by one nucleotide. The chain has TRBV2 and TRBJ2-7, with D maybe TRBD2 (5 bases). This CDR3 comprises 16 residues. The V gene's germline CDR1 is SNHLY and CDR2 FYNNEI. The CDR3 DNA reads TGTGTCAGCAGTGAAGATGGCTCTAGCCGACTCTACGAGCAGTACTTC. Protein product: CVSSEDGSSRLYEQYF.

This clonotype was detected a few times. The genes are TRBV3-1 and TRBJ2-7; D could derive from TRBD1 or TRBD2 (5 bases each). The CDR3 covers 13 residues. From germline, CDR1 is LGHDT and CDR2 YNNKEL (reference sequence). V was cut by 4 bases and J by 7 bases, with 14 bases left in between. The CDR3 sequence: CASSPFGASEQYF. The CDR3 DNA is TGTGCCAGCAGCCCATTCGGGGCTTCGGAGCAGTACTTC.

Turning to this clonotype: A much larger clone lies a single base off, so this may be a read error. V gene TRBV20-1 combines with J gene TRBJ1-2; no firm D call. The germline gives CDR1 DFQATT, CDR2 SNEGSKA (reference sequence). The CDR3 consists of 12 residues. V lost 5 bases and J 1 base, leaving 8 bases between the germline ends. The CDR3 region is CSAAQSNYGYTF. The CDR3 region has the DNA TGCAGTGCTGCCCAGAGTAACTATGGCTACACCTTC.

The rearrangement joins TRBV5-1 to TRBJ2-6; the D gene is possibly TRBD1 (5 bases). The CDR3 extends over 19 amino acids. Germline CDR1 and CDR2: SGHRS and YFSETQ. The V gene lost 4 bases and the J gene lost 2 bases, with 22 bases spanning the gap. This CDR3 reads CASSMARVRLEAGANVLTF. CDR3 coding DNA: TGCGCCAGCAGCATGGCCAGGGTCCGCTTAGAGGCTGGGGCCAACGTCCTGACTTTC.

The CDR3 spells CASETGTRSGNTIYF. CDR3 in DNA: TGTGCCAGTGAAACCGGGACACGCTCTGGAAACACCATATATTTT. V is TRBV19 and J is TRBJ1-3; D perhaps matches TRBD1 (6 bases). Germline-derived CDR1 and CDR2 are LNHDA and SQIVND (reference sequence). CDR3 length equals 15 residues. V shed 8 bases and J shed 0 bases, with 14 bases lying between them. Supplemented by reference TRBV19 and TRBJ1-3, the full variable domain reads DGGITQSPKYLFRKEGQNVTLSCEQNLNHDAMYWYRQDPGQGLRLIYYSQIVNDFQKGDIAEGYSVSREKKESFPLTVTSAQKNPTAFYLCASETGTRSGNTIYFGEGSWLTVV.

This clonotype was seen a handful of times. This CDR3 reads CATPGRGLVGYTF. CDR3 bases: TGTGCCACCCCCGGCAGGGGGCTTGTTGGCTACACCTTC. The V and J genes are TRBV7-9 and TRBJ1-2; TRBD1 aligns across 8 bases. With 10 bases clipped from V and 7 bases from J, the junction kept 11 bases outside the gene matches. Germline V gives CDR1 SEHNR, CDR2 FQNEAQ (reference sequence). The CDR3 is 13 amino acids.

This clonotype was seen repeatedly, ten times or more. This chain connects TRBV2 to TRBJ1-4, with no clear D. Germline CDR1 reads SNHLY; CDR2 reads FYNNEI. The V end lost 6 bases, the J end lost 3 bases, and 11 bases lay between the germline ends. The CDR3 is made up of 14 amino acids. The chain's CDR3 is CASRETESNEKLFF. The CDR3 bases are TGTGCCAGCAGGGAGACCGAATCTAATGAAAAACTGTTTTTT.

This clonotype appeared many times. V gene TRBV19 combines with J gene TRBJ1-6; D not certain. Germline CDR1 is LNHDA and CDR2 is SQIVND (reference sequence). The CDR3 length is 13 residues. V lost 10 bases, J lost 0 bases, and 7 bases lay in between. The CDR3 DNA follows: TGTGCCACCACTCACTCCTATAATTCACCCCTCCACTTT. Amino acid sequence: CATTHSYNSPLHF.

V and J are TRBV9 and TRBJ1-4, with 8 bases identical to TRBD1. V lost 3 bases and J lost 7; bases outside the gene matches: 5. The CDR3 extends over 14 amino acids. Per germline, CDR1 SGDLS and CDR2 YYNGEE. This chain's CDR3 is CASSAGQGSEKLFF. Written as DNA, the CDR3 is TGTGCCAGCAGCGCCGGACAGGGTTCTGAAAAACTGTTTTTT.

This clonotype was seen many times. The chain has TRBV15 and TRBJ1-4, with TRBD1 matching 8 bases. V dropped 0 bases and J dropped 3; count of bases not matched to a gene: 3. This CDR3 is built from 16 residues. Germline CDR1 LNHNV, CDR2 YYDKDF (reference sequence). In nucleotides, the CDR3 is TGTGCCACCAGCAGAGATGGGGACAGGCCTAATGAAAAACTGTTTTTT. The encoded protein is CATSRDGDRPNEKLFF.

This clonotype was observed a few times. The chain uses TRBV12-5 and TRBJ2-5, with a tentative D call TRBD2 (6 bases). Germline CDR1 is LGHNT and CDR2 is FRNRAP. CDR3 length: 14 amino acids. The V gene lost 8 bases and the J gene lost 5 bases, with 18 bases spanning the gap. In DNA, the CDR3 is TGTGCTAGTCAGCGTACCGGGAGTGGGGAGACCCAGTACTTC. Protein sequence: CASQRTGSGETQYF.

This clonotype has ten or more counts. The chain's CDR3 is CATSDWTGNNQPQHF. CDR3 DNA sequence: TGTGCCACCAGTGACTGGACGGGAAACAATCAGCCCCAGCATTTT. This rearrangement joins TRBV24-1 to TRBJ1-5; D ambiguous. The germline V gene has CDR1 KGHDR and CDR2 SFDVKD. V was trimmed by 4 bases and J by 3 bases, leaving 12 bases between them. CDR3 size: 15 residues.

V and J are TRBV9 and TRBJ1-3; D uncertain. Germline CDR1 SGDLS, CDR2 YYNGEE. There are 18 residues in the CDR3. With 7 bases removed from V and 0 bases from J, the gap between germline ends came to 23 bases. For the CDR3, the DNA is TGTGCCAGCTCACCACCCTTTATTGGCAGACCCTCTGGAAACACCATATATTTT. This translates into CASSPPFIGRPSGNTIYF.

The rearrangement uses TRBV6-6 and TRBJ2-5; TRBD2 might be the D (7 bases). The CDR3 covers 14 residues. Germline V gene lookup returns CDR1 MNHNY and CDR2 SVGAGI (reference sequence). Between the trimmed V and J ends, which lost 6 bases and 4 bases, there was a span of 15 bases. The CDR3: CASSTRGGLETQYF. DNA of the CDR3: TGTGCCAGCAGCACCCGCGGGGGCCTAGAGACCCAGTACTTC.

V is TRBV20-1 and J is TRBJ2-5; the match to TRBD2 covers 9 bases. Germline CDR1 DFQATT, CDR2 SNEGSKA (reference sequence). The J segment lost 1 base and the V segment lost 6 bases, leaving 9 bases of the junction unmatched. CDR3 length: 15 residues. The CDR3 sequence: CSASTSGLRQETQYF. In nucleotides, the CDR3 is TGCAGTGCCAGCACTAGCGGGCTCCGCCAAGAGACCCAGTACTTC.

The chain employs TRBV7-9 and TRBJ1-2, with D possibly TRBD1 on 5 matching bases. The CDR3 has 13 amino acids. The germline gives CDR1 SEHNR, CDR2 FQNEAQ (reference sequence). The V and J ends lost 1 base and 6 bases respectively, with 9 bases between them. The CDR3 loop is CASSLEQTDGYTF. CDR3 nucleotides: TGTGCCAGCAGCTTAGAGCAGACAGATGGCTACACCTTC.